Listed below are T cell receptor beta chains from one sample, sequenced in a study of cytomegalovirus exposure and HLA in healthy donors. Profiled with immunoSEQ multiplex PCR; TCRdb holds only in-frame clones, not every one. This table holds 150,000 or so clones, around 80% found once. Material: PBMCs. These receptors came from a woman aged 50 to 60 in good health and CMV-seropositive. Each CDR3 is given with its conserved first and last residue. The D gene is left open where the match is weak. Clone size is shown for a subset of rows, as once, few, many or a class of expanded clone.

d_gene: TRBD2; v_gene: TRBV28; j_gene: TRBJ2-7; abundance: -; CDR3aa: CATFSGGIYEQYF; CDR3nt: TGTGCCACCTTTAGCGGGGGGATCTACGAGCAGTACTTC
d_gene: TRBD2; v_gene: TRBV7-9; j_gene: TRBJ2-1; abundance: once; CDR3aa: CASVIGGGRLNEQFF; CDR3nt: TGTGCCAGCGTGATCGGAGGCGGGAGGCTGAATGAGCAGTTCTTC
d_gene: -; v_gene: TRBV19; j_gene: TRBJ1-3; abundance: -; CDR3aa: CASSINIRGPLTGNTIYF; CDR3nt: TGTGCCAGTAGTATAAATATTCGTGGGCCGTTGACTGGAAACACCATATATTTT
d_gene: -; v_gene: TRBV5-1; j_gene: TRBJ2-7; abundance: few; CDR3aa: CASSLATSSLSYEQYF; CDR3nt: TGCGCCAGCAGCTTGGCCACTAGTAGCCTTTCCTACGAGCAGTACTTC
d_gene: TRBD1; v_gene: TRBV7-9; j_gene: TRBJ1-1; abundance: once; CDR3aa: CASSFGQGNTEAFF; CDR3nt: TGTGCCAGCAGCTTTGGACAGGGCAATACTGAAGCTTTCTTT
d_gene: TRBD1; v_gene: TRBV19; j_gene: TRBJ1-3; abundance: -; CDR3aa: CASRDRSGNTIYF; CDR3nt: TGTGCCAGTCGGGACAGATCTGGAAACACCATATATTTT
d_gene: TRBD1; v_gene: TRBV9; j_gene: TRBJ1-1; abundance: -; CDR3aa: CASGSSTGGEAFF; CDR3nt: TGTGCCAGCGGCTCATCTACAGGGGGTGAAGCTTTCTTT
d_gene: -; v_gene: TRBV7-2; j_gene: TRBJ1-5; abundance: -; CDR3aa: CASSLDARGSNQPQHF; CDR3nt: TGTGCCAGCAGCTTAGACGCCAGGGGAAGCAATCAGCCCCAGCATTTT
d_gene: -; v_gene: TRBV11-2; j_gene: TRBJ2-5; abundance: -; CDR3aa: CASRTVRGIQETQYF; CDR3nt: TGTGCCAGCCGAACTGTCAGGGGTATCCAAGAGACCCAGTACTTC
d_gene: -; v_gene: TRBV11-3; j_gene: TRBJ2-3; abundance: -; CDR3aa: CASSVAAESTDTQYF; CDR3nt: TGTGCCAGCAGCGTCGCGGCCGAAAGCACAGATACGCAGTATTTT
d_gene: TRBD1; v_gene: TRBV11-2; j_gene: TRBJ2-7; abundance: -; CDR3aa: CASSLTGGTYEQYF; CDR3nt: TGTGCCAGCAGCTTGACAGGGGGCACCTACGAGCAGTACTTC
d_gene: TRBD1; v_gene: TRBV7-3; j_gene: TRBJ1-5; abundance: few; CDR3aa: CASSLGQGFAQPQHF; CDR3nt: TGTGCCAGCAGCTTAGGACAGGGGTTTGCTCAGCCCCAGCATTTT
d_gene: TRBD1; v_gene: TRBV5-1; j_gene: TRBJ1-1; abundance: -; CDR3aa: CASNPTGGSTEAFF; CDR3nt: TGCGCCAGCAACCCGACAGGGGGCAGTACTGAAGCTTTCTTT
d_gene: TRBD2; v_gene: TRBV19; j_gene: TRBJ2-7; abundance: -; CDR3aa: CASSTGSGSGAYEQYF; CDR3nt: TGTGCCAGTAGTACAGGGAGCGGGAGCGGGGCCTACGAGCAGTACTTC
d_gene: -; v_gene: TRBV9; j_gene: TRBJ1-2; abundance: -; CDR3aa: CASSVASSTATLYGYTF; CDR3nt: TGTGCCAGCAGCGTAGCTTCATCGACAGCGACGCTCTATGGCTACACCTTC
d_gene: TRBD2; v_gene: TRBV5-4; j_gene: TRBJ2-7; abundance: -; CDR3aa: CASKLDSGGYEQYF; CDR3nt: TGTGCCAGCAAGCTAGACAGCGGGGGCTACGAGCAGTACTTC
d_gene: TRBD1; v_gene: TRBV18; j_gene: TRBJ1-1; abundance: -; CDR3aa: CASSSGQGRTEAFF; CDR3nt: TGTGCCAGCTCATCGGGACAGGGGCGCACTGAAGCTTTCTTT
d_gene: -; v_gene: TRBV14; j_gene: TRBJ1-2; abundance: once; CDR3aa: CASSQGLQYGYTF; CDR3nt: TGTGCCAGCAGCCAAGGACTGCAGTATGGCTACACCTTC
d_gene: -; v_gene: TRBV27; j_gene: TRBJ1-2; abundance: -; CDR3aa: CASSARTANYGYTF; CDR3nt: TGTGCCAGCAGTGCGAGGACAGCGAACTATGGCTACACCTTC
d_gene: TRBD2; v_gene: TRBV28; j_gene: TRBJ2-5; abundance: -; CDR3aa: CASSLGGTSGQETQYF; CDR3nt: TGTGCCAGCAGTTTAGGGGGGACTAGCGGACAAGAGACCCAGTACTTC
d_gene: -; v_gene: TRBV30; j_gene: TRBJ1-1; abundance: -; CDR3aa: CAWRLTGYTEAFF; CDR3nt: TGTGCCTGGAGGTTGACAGGATACACTGAAGCTTTCTTT
d_gene: TRBD2; v_gene: TRBV9; j_gene: TRBJ2-1; abundance: -; CDR3aa: CASSEPAGGGEQFF; CDR3nt: TGTGCCAGCAGTGAACCCGCGGGGGGCGGCGAGCAGTTCTTC
d_gene: TRBD1; v_gene: TRBV7-9; j_gene: TRBJ1-1; abundance: once; CDR3aa: CASSLVGQGGTEAFF; CDR3nt: TGTGCCAGCAGCTTAGTGGGACAGGGGGGAACTGAAGCTTTCTTT
d_gene: TRBD2; v_gene: TRBV7-9; j_gene: TRBJ2-7; abundance: -; CDR3aa: CASSLTLSGSSDEQYF; CDR3nt: TGTGCCAGCAGCTTAACCCTTAGCGGGAGTAGCGACGAGCAGTACTTC
d_gene: -; v_gene: TRBV7-9; j_gene: TRBJ1-2; abundance: few; CDR3aa: CSSSLGSGRGAYGYTF; CDR3nt: TGTTCCAGCAGCCTAGGGAGCGGGAGAGGTGCCTATGGCTACACCTTC
d_gene: -; v_gene: TRBV2; j_gene: TRBJ2-3; abundance: -; CDR3aa: CASSVDRDTQYF; CDR3nt: TGTGCCAGCAGTGTAGACAGGGATACGCAGTATTTT
d_gene: -; v_gene: TRBV28; j_gene: TRBJ2-1; abundance: once; CDR3aa: CASRDITSSYNEQFF; CDR3nt: TGTGCCAGCAGGGACATTACGAGCTCCTACAATGAGCAGTTCTTC
d_gene: TRBD1; v_gene: TRBV5-4; j_gene: TRBJ2-1; abundance: -; CDR3aa: CASSPTGNVDNEQFF; CDR3nt: TGTGCCAGCAGCCCGACAGGGAACGTCGACAATGAGCAGTTCTTC
d_gene: -; v_gene: TRBV19; j_gene: TRBJ2-3; abundance: -; CDR3aa: CASSIGAASTDTQYF; CDR3nt: TGTGCCAGTAGTATAGGAGCTGCTAGCACAGATACGCAGTATTTT
d_gene: TRBD1; v_gene: TRBV5-6; j_gene: TRBJ1-1; abundance: -; CDR3aa: CASSRGTGRRSTEAFF; CDR3nt: TGTGCCAGCAGCCGAGGGACAGGGCGTAGGAGCACTGAAGCTTTCTTT
d_gene: -; v_gene: TRBV10-3; j_gene: TRBJ2-3; abundance: -; CDR3aa: CAISESGLDTQYF; CDR3nt: TGTGCCATCAGTGAGTCTGGGCTAGATACGCAGTATTTT
d_gene: TRBD2; v_gene: TRBV28; j_gene: TRBJ2-7; abundance: -; CDR3aa: CASGRTSGTGSYEQYF; CDR3nt: TGTGCCAGCGGTAGGACTAGCGGGACCGGATCCTACGAGCAGTACTTC
d_gene: -; v_gene: TRBV9; j_gene: TRBJ1-5; abundance: -; CDR3aa: CASSGAGGQPQHF; CDR3nt: TGTGCCAGCAGCGGGGCGGGGGGTCAGCCCCAGCATTTT
d_gene: TRBD1; v_gene: TRBV6-1; j_gene: TRBJ1-1; abundance: -; CDR3aa: CASSWTGRVDTEAFF; CDR3nt: TGTGCCAGCAGTTGGACAGGGAGAGTGGACACTGAAGCTTTCTTT
d_gene: TRBD1; v_gene: TRBV11-2; j_gene: TRBJ1-3; abundance: -; CDR3aa: CASSPDRGSGNTIYF; CDR3nt: TGTGCCAGCAGCCCCGACAGGGGGTCTGGAAACACCATATATTTT
d_gene: -; v_gene: TRBV27; j_gene: TRBJ1-6; abundance: -; CDR3aa: CASSPLGRGISYNSPLHF; CDR3nt: TGTGCCAGCAGTCCCCTGGGGAGGGGGATCTCCTATAATTCACCCCTCCACTTT
d_gene: -; v_gene: TRBV27; j_gene: TRBJ1-1; abundance: -; CDR3aa: CASSFRMTGSNTEAFF; CDR3nt: TGTGCCAGCAGTTTTCGGATGACAGGATCAAACACTGAAGCTTTCTTT
d_gene: -; v_gene: TRBV6-6; j_gene: TRBJ1-6; abundance: -; CDR3aa: CATGGSDDMDNSPLHF; CDR3nt: TGTGCCACCGGAGGTAGCGACGACATGGATAATTCACCCCTCCACTTT
d_gene: -; v_gene: TRBV10-1; j_gene: TRBJ2-7; abundance: once; CDR3aa: CASSEDTYEQYF; CDR3nt: TGCGCCAGCAGTGAGGACACCTACGAGCAGTACTTC
d_gene: -; v_gene: TRBV18; j_gene: TRBJ1-2; abundance: -; CDR3aa: CASSPDTGYGYTF; CDR3nt: TGTGCCAGCTCACCGGACACTGGCTATGGCTACACCTTC
d_gene: TRBD2; v_gene: TRBV6-1; j_gene: TRBJ2-1; abundance: -; CDR3aa: CASRRGRAGYNEQFF; CDR3nt: TGTGCCAGCAGACGCGGGAGGGCGGGTTACAATGAGCAGTTCTTC
d_gene: -; v_gene: TRBV28; j_gene: TRBJ1-6; abundance: -; CDR3aa: CASSDTLGGERSYNSPLHF; CDR3nt: TGTGCCAGCAGCGACACCTTAGGGGGGGAAAGGTCCTATAATTCACCCCTCCACTTT
d_gene: -; v_gene: TRBV29-1; j_gene: TRBJ1-1; abundance: -; CDR3aa: CSVEVDNRDEAFF; CDR3nt: TGCAGCGTTGAAGTAGATAACAGGGATGAAGCTTTCTTT
d_gene: TRBD1; v_gene: TRBV18; j_gene: TRBJ1-3; abundance: -; CDR3aa: CASSPQGANGNTIYF; CDR3nt: TGTGCCAGCTCACCTCAGGGGGCAAATGGGAACACCATATATTTT
d_gene: TRBD1; v_gene: TRBV28; j_gene: TRBJ1-4; abundance: -; CDR3aa: CASKGQLVATNEKLFF; CDR3nt: TGTGCCAGCAAGGGACAGCTAGTTGCAACTAATGAAAAACTGTTTTTT
d_gene: TRBD2; v_gene: TRBV6-5; j_gene: TRBJ2-7; abundance: few; CDR3aa: CASSYLAGEEQYF; CDR3nt: TGTGCCAGCAGTTACCTAGCGGGAGAAGAGCAGTACTTC
d_gene: -; v_gene: TRBV18; j_gene: TRBJ1-2; abundance: -; CDR3aa: CASSPRETYDYGYTF; CDR3nt: TGTGCCAGCTCACCACGGGAGACATATGACTATGGCTACACCTTC
d_gene: -; v_gene: TRBV20-1; j_gene: TRBJ1-2; abundance: -; CDR3aa: CSARERAGYTF; CDR3nt: TGCAGTGCTAGAGAGCGGGCTGGCTACACCTTC
d_gene: TRBD1; v_gene: TRBV28; j_gene: TRBJ1-5; abundance: few; CDR3aa: CASSPEGGGNQPQHF; CDR3nt: TGTGCCAGCAGCCCCGAAGGGGGCGGAAATCAGCCCCAGCATTTT
d_gene: TRBD1; v_gene: TRBV28; j_gene: TRBJ1-4; abundance: -; CDR3aa: CASSLGTGTTNEKLFF; CDR3nt: TGTGCCAGCAGTCTAGGGACAGGGACAACTAATGAAAAACTGTTTTTT
d_gene: TRBD2; v_gene: TRBV4-2; j_gene: TRBJ2-1; abundance: few; CDR3aa: CASSRTSGGDNEQFF; CDR3nt: TGTGCCAGCAGCCGGACTAGCGGGGGGGACAATGAGCAGTTCTTC
d_gene: -; v_gene: TRBV27; j_gene: TRBJ2-3; abundance: -; CDR3aa: CASSSPGSVADTQYF; CDR3nt: TGTGCCAGCAGTTCACCAGGTTCGGTGGCAGATACGCAGTATTTT
d_gene: -; v_gene: TRBV7-2; j_gene: TRBJ2-5; abundance: few; CDR3aa: CASSLAMGDTGTQYF; CDR3nt: TGTGCCAGCAGCTTAGCGATGGGGGACACAGGGACCCAGTACTTC